The 26 T cell receptor beta chains in this list originate from one sample, sequenced in a study of T cells in Graves' hyperthyroidism and ophthalmopathy (dated by TCRdb to about 2019). The library was prepared using multiplex PCR. These reads were obtained on an Illumina HiSeq 2000. The TCR beta CDR3 regions were amplified from the RNA transcripts. The first round of RT-PCR for the TCR CDR3 was performed with the HTBI primer set and the Qiagen OneStep RT-PCR kit. TCRdb reanalyzed the raw reads on its own, using fastp at Q25 for trimming and MiXCR for clone calling, and kept in-frame beta chains. For every CDR3 protein sequence, its rows merge into one entry that carries the most common genes and DNA. The sample table shows about 640,000 distinct CDR3 sequences, and just under 45% are seen once. The ten biggest clones cover 7% to 7.5% of the sample. Input material: peripheral blood or thyroid tissue (not recorded which). The receptors shown here come from an adult man with Graves' disease, either hyperthyroidism or ophthalmopathy (not recorded which).

The rearrangement joins TRBV19 to TRBJ1-5; D is possibly TRBD1 (5 bases). V lost 0 bases and J 5 bases, leaving 5 bases between the germline ends. The CDR3 spans 13 residues. The V gene's germline CDR1 is LNHDA and CDR2 SQIVND (reference sequence). Written as DNA, the CDR3 is TGTGCCAGTAGTATAGAAGGGGATCAGCCCCAGCATTTT. It yields the protein CASSIEGDQPQHF.

This chain uses TRBV2 with TRBJ1-2; D is possibly TRBD1 (5 bases). The CDR3 is made up of 15 amino acids. Germline V gene lookup returns CDR1 SNHLY and CDR2 FYNNEI. With 6 bases removed from V and 2 bases from J, the gap between germline ends came to 16 bases. The chain's CDR3 is CASREIRVLNYGYTF. Written as DNA, the CDR3 is TGTGCCAGCAGAGAAATCAGGGTCTTGAACTATGGCTACACCTTC.

The chain uses TRBV20-1 and TRBJ1-5, with 7 bases aligning to TRBD1. J was trimmed by 5 bases and V by 3 bases; bases with no gene match: 4. Germline-derived CDR1 and CDR2 are DFQATT and SNEGSKA (reference sequence). CDR3 size: 13 residues. Written as DNA, the CDR3 is TGCAGTGCTAGTGGCAGGGGGGATCAGCCCCAGCATTTT. Amino acid sequence: CSASGRGDQPQHF.

This clonotype has just a few counts. The chain uses TRBV20-1 and TRBJ2-2; TRBD2 might be the D (5 bases). Germline CDR1 and CDR2: DFQATT and SNEGSKA (reference sequence). This CDR3 comprises 13 residues. V dropped 1 base and J dropped 5 bases, with 8 bases sitting between them. In DNA, the CDR3 is TGCAGTGCTAGAGTAGACTATACCGGGGAGCTGTTTTTT. Protein sequence: CSARVDYTGELFF.

This clonotype appeared many times. The chain links TRBV7-2 to TRBJ2-2; 11 bases fit TRBD2. Germline CDR1 SGHTA, CDR2 FQGNSA. V lost 7 bases to trimming and J lost 7 bases; unmatched junction nucleotides: 8. This CDR3 is 15 amino acids long. CDR3 bases: TGTGCCAGCACCCTTAGCGGGGGGGCCAGCGGGGAGCTGTTTTTT. Protein: CASTLSGGASGELFF.

As regards this clonotype: Being one base from a much bigger clone, this may be a read error. The V and J genes are TRBV7-6 and TRBJ1-1; possibly TRBD1 for D (5 bases). Germline assignment: CDR1 SGHVS and CDR2 FNYEAQ. This CDR3 spans 14 amino acids. The CDR3 nucleotides are TGTACCAGCAGCCCCGTTAAGAGGGGCACTGAAGCTTTCTTT. Protein sequence: CTSSPVKRGTEAFF.

The chain combines TRBV10-3 with TRBJ2-7; either TRBD1 or TRBD2 may fit D (5 bases each). V shed 6 bases and J shed 2 bases, with 17 bases lying between them. CDR3 length equals 15 residues. Germline V gene sequence: CDR1 ENHRY, CDR2 SYGVKD. In nucleotides, the CDR3 is TGTGCCATCAGCTTAGTTCGGGGCACAACCTACGAGCAGTACTTC. This codes for CAISLVRGTTYEQYF.

On this clonotype: A much larger clone lies a single base off, so this may be a read error. The rearrangement uses TRBV2 and TRBJ1-3; 7 nucleotides agree with TRBD1. CDR1 and CDR2 (germline): SNHLY, FYNNEI. The length of the CDR3 is 13 residues. The trim removed 6 bases at V and 5 bases at J, leaving 4 bases unmatched. This chain's CDR3 is CASRPGGRNTIYF. The CDR3, as DNA: TGTGCCAGCAGACCAGGGGGTAGAAACACCATATATTTT. The variable domain in full, completed from reference TRBV2 and TRBJ1-3, reads EPEVTQTPSHQVTQMGQEVILRCVPISNHLYFYWYRQILGQKVEFLVSFYNNEISEKSEIFDDQFSVERPDGSNFTLKIRSTKLEDSAMYFCASRPGGRNTIYFGEGSWLTVV.

The sample holds many counts of this clonotype. The chain carries TRBV7-2 and TRBJ1-1, with D hard to call. V was pared by 6 bases and J by 6 bases, with 11 bases between. Germline CDR1 is SGHTA and CDR2 is FQGNSA. The CDR3 is 12 amino acids. This chain's CDR3 is CASSFLAAEAFF. The CDR3 nucleotides read TGTGCCAGCAGTTTCCTCGCTGCTGAAGCTTTCTTT.

A note on this clonotype: One junction end disagrees with the germline gene, perhaps due to a read error. In nucleotides, the CDR3 is TGTGCCGGTAGTATAGATGACAGTATCGCCGCCCTCCACTTT. Its translation: CAGSIDDSIAALHF. The chain recombines TRBV19 with TRBJ1-6; perhaps TRBD1 as D (5 bases). Germline V gives CDR1 LNHDA, CDR2 SQIVND (reference sequence). This CDR3 has 14 amino acids.

The sample holds many counts of this clonotype. The gene calls are TRBV7-8 and TRBJ2-5; D is unclear. Germline assignment: CDR1 SGHVS and CDR2 FQNEAQ. V was trimmed by 4 bases and J by 0 bases, leaving 9 bases between them. This CDR3 spans 14 amino acids. CDR3 DNA sequence: TGTGCCAGCAGCTCCACAGATTACCAAGAGACCCAGTACTTC. Protein sequence: CASSSTDYQETQYF. The variable domain in full, with the rest retrieved from reference TRBV7-8 and TRBJ2-5, is GAGVSQSPRYKVAKRGQDVALRCDPISGHVSLFWYQQALGQGPEFLTYFQNEAQLDKSGLPSDRFFAERPEGSVSTLKIQRTQQEDSAVYLCASSSTDYQETQYFGPGTRLLVL.

The J gene is TRBJ2-5, the V gene TRBV2, with D unclear. The ends were cut back, 4 bases at V and 3 bases at J, with 6 bases in the middle. The CDR3 covers 12 residues. Germline loops: CDR1 SNHLY, CDR2 FYNNEI. In nucleotides, the CDR3 is TGTGCCAGCAGTGCACAAAAAGAGACCCAGTACTTC. Encoded protein: CASSAQKETQYF.

The chain uses TRBV20-1 and TRBJ2-7; D is ambiguous. Germline CDR1 reads DFQATT; CDR2 reads SNEGSKA (reference sequence). The V end lost 3 bases, the J end lost 0 bases, and 6 bases lay between the germline ends. This CDR3 is built from 12 residues. Here the CDR3 reads CSARGYSYEQYF. Here the CDR3 DNA reads TGCAGTGCTAGGGGATACTCCTACGAGCAGTACTTC.

This clonotype was detected many times. J is TRBJ1-2 and V is TRBV6-6; 10 nucleotides line up with TRBD1. Germline-derived CDR1 and CDR2 are MNHNY and SVGAGI (reference sequence). The CDR3 sequence is 15 residues long. The junction had 3 bases not matched to a gene; V was cut back by 2 bases and J by 3 bases. The CDR3 DNA follows: TGTGCCAGCAGTTACGGCGGGACAGGGGACTATGGCTACACCTTC. It encodes CASSYGGTGDYGYTF.

V and J are TRBV2 and TRBJ1-5, with TRBD1 matching over 9 bases. The V gene end was trimmed by 8 bases and the J gene end by 7 bases; junction bases not matched to a gene: 9. The germline V gene has CDR1 SNHLY and CDR2 FYNNEI. This CDR3 is 14 amino acids long. CDR3 protein: CASSGTGYLQPQHF. The CDR3 region has the DNA TGTGCCAGCTCCGGGACAGGGTATTTACAGCCCCAGCATTTT.

This chain links TRBV12-3 or TRBV12-4 with TRBJ2-2; 10 nucleotides match TRBD1. The CDR3 runs 14 residues. V shed 8 bases, J shed 5 bases, and the junction held 5 bases outside the gene matches. DNA for the CDR3: TGTGCCAGCGGGACAGGGGCGGGAACCGGGGAGCTGTTTTTT. Its protein is CASGTGAGTGELFF.

This clonotype occurred many times. The V and J genes are TRBV29-1 and TRBJ1-5, with D possibly being TRBD1 (5 bases). Trimming stripped 7 bases from V and 0 bases from J, with 7 bases between. CDR1 SQVTM and CDR2 ANQGSEA come from the germline V gene. CDR3 length: 12 amino acids. CDR3 region: CSAQDSNQPQHF. Here the CDR3 DNA reads TGCAGCGCACAGGATAGCAATCAGCCCCAGCATTTT.

The V and J genes are TRBV29-1 and TRBJ2-7; 10 bases fit TRBD2. The J call could be wrong; TRBJ2-1 is a better fit for the DNA end. The CDR3 sequence is 15 residues long. Looked up from germline, CDR1 is SQVTM and CDR2 is ANQGSEA. This chain's CDR3 is CSVDGGLAFRNEQFF. The CDR3 DNA is TGCAGCGTTGATGGGGGACTAGCGTTTCGCAATGAGCAGTTCTTC.

This clonotype was detected many times. The CDR3 sequence: CASSEAHRDSPLHF. CDR3 DNA sequence: TGTGCCAGCAGTGAAGCACACAGGGATTCACCCCTCCACTTT. This chain links TRBV2 with TRBJ1-6; D is possibly TRBD1 (6 bases). In germline, CDR1 is SNHLY, CDR2 FYNNEI. V dropped 0 bases and J dropped 8 bases, with 8 bases sitting between them. This CDR3 spans 14 amino acids. Based on the CDR3 plus reference TRBV2 and TRBJ1-6, the full variable domain is EPEVTQTPSHQVTQMGQEVILRCVPISNHLYFYWYRQILGQKVEFLVSFYNNEISEKSEIFDDQFSVERPDGSNFTLKIRSTKLEDSAMYFCASSEAHRDSPLHFGNGTRLTVT.

The genes are TRBV19 and TRBJ2-7, with D hard to call. The germline V and J ends were trimmed by 3 bases and 1 base, with 7 bases remaining between them. The germline CDR1 and CDR2 sequences are LNHDA and SQIVND (reference sequence). The CDR3 contains 13 residues. Written as DNA, the CDR3 is TGTGCCAGTAGTATTTTCATTTCCTACGAGCAGTACTTC. Its protein product is CASSIFISYEQYF.

Only a few counts were recorded for this clonotype. The V gene is TRBV27, the J gene TRBJ1-1, with D uncertain. CDR3 length equals 16 residues. Trimming took off 7 bases at V and 1 base at J, with 19 bases between the two ends. The germline CDR1 and CDR2 sequences are MNHEY and SMNVEV (reference sequence). CDR3 nucleotide sequence: TGTGCCAGCATCCCCCTCACTGGGCGAACGAACACTGAAGCTTTCTTT. This translates into CASIPLTGRTNTEAFF.

This clonotype has just a few counts. V and J are TRBV19 and TRBJ1-4; D not resolved. The CDR3 spans 16 residues. V was cut by 3 bases and J by 3 bases, with 14 bases left in between. Germline-derived CDR1 and CDR2 are LNHDA and SQIVND (reference sequence). CDR3 nucleotides: TGTGCCAGTAGTATGATCTGGGGTGAAGCTAATGAAAAACTGTTTTTT. As protein: CASSMIWGEANEKLFF.

This clonotype occurred a few times. The chain joins TRBV13 to TRBJ2-5; the D is unclear. Per the germline V gene, CDR1 is PRHDT and CDR2 is FYEKMQ (reference sequence). This CDR3 region has 14 residues. Deletions cut 5 bases from V and 5 bases from J, with 15 bases between. The CDR3 region is CASSQEDFPETQYF. The CDR3 bases are TGTGCCAGCAGCCAAGAAGATTTTCCGGAGACCCAGTACTTC.

Details on this clonotype: A much larger clone lies one base from this, so it may be a read error. The chain is built from TRBV29-1 and TRBJ2-2; D remains ambiguous. Germline loops: CDR1 SQVTM, CDR2 ANQGSEA. The CDR3 loop spans 13 amino acids. V was clipped by 2 bases and J by 6 bases, with 10 bases between them. For the CDR3, the DNA is TGCAGCGTTGAAAGGGCCCAAGCCGGGGAGCTGTTTTTT. It is translated as CSVERAQAGELFF.

This clonotype was seen a few times. The chain links TRBV19 to TRBJ1-2; D possibly corresponds to TRBD1 (5 bases). This CDR3 has 13 residues. V lost 5 bases and J 8 bases, leaving 15 bases between the germline ends. Looked up from germline, CDR1 is LNHDA and CDR2 is SQIVND (reference sequence). In DNA, the CDR3 is TGTGCCAGTAGTGAAGGAGGGGTAAGAGGCTACACCTTC. This sequence encodes CASSEGGVRGYTF.

The gene calls are TRBV29-1 and TRBJ1-2, with D perhaps matching TRBD1 (5 bases). This CDR3 contains 13 residues. CDR1 and CDR2 (germline): SQVTM, ANQGSEA. V lost 7 bases and J 4 bases, leaving 16 bases between the germline ends. The CDR3 sequence: CSGTTTAVYGYTF. CDR3 DNA sequence: TGCAGCGGGACAACGACAGCCGTCTATGGCTACACCTTC.